This T cell receptor beta chain was obtained from a study of shared clonotypes between healthy human individuals. This clone has only one observation. The antigen remains undetermined. Study-level findings and limits: Generally, naive subsets (rather than memory subsets) showed larger estimated richness.

Naive CD8 isolation took CD45RO-negative cells positively selected for CCR7 and excluded terminally differentiated effector memory CD45RA+ cells. Donors were healthy HIV-negative adults without recent acute infections or vaccinations. The V end lost 2 bases, the J end lost 6 bases, and 9 bases lay between the germline ends. This CDR3 contains 13 residues. Germline V gene data show CDR1 as SGHDT and CDR2 as YYEEEE. Using immunoSEQ multiplex PCR, the repertoire was profiled, and TCRdb retains in-frame clones only, with some absent. The profile shows 1.5 million to 2.5 million clones, roughly 95% of them singletons.

This TCR came from a man between 18 and 35 years old in good health. The sample was naive CD8+ T cells sorted from blood. This chain uses TRBV5-6 with TRBJ1-5; no definite D call. CDR3 in DNA: TGTGCCAGCAGCTTAGCCGCGGCTCAGCCCCAGCATTTT. It is translated as CASSLAAAQPQHF.